Below are 12 T cell receptor beta chains sequenced from a single sample in a study of technical replicates of blood from a handful of donors. Method: immunoSEQ multiplex PCR; TCRdb's copy keeps in-frame clones and lacks some. The sample contains 80,000 to 95,000 clones, less than 96% of which appear only once. Sequencing input: T cells isolated from PBMCs. These receptors originate from a human donor in good health.

This chain connects TRBV7-6 to TRBJ2-7; 9 bases are a match to TRBD2. Per germline, CDR1 SGHVS and CDR2 FNYEAQ. Germline trimming cut 5 bases from V and 0 bases from J; bases unmatched to any gene: 2. The CDR3 is made up of 14 amino acids. Here the CDR3 DNA reads TGTGCCAGCAGCGCGGGAGGGGGCTCCTACGAGCAGTACTTC. Protein sequence: CASSAGGGSYEQYF.

The chain joins TRBV30 to TRBJ2-1, with D perhaps TRBD1 (6 bases). Germline lookup yields CDR1 GTSNPN and CDR2 SVGIG (reference sequence). The ends were cut back, 4 bases at V and 4 bases at J, with 11 bases in the middle. The CDR3 extends over 13 amino acids. This chain's CDR3 is CAWTGELYNEQFF. In DNA, the CDR3 is TGTGCCTGGACAGGGGAATTATACAATGAGCAGTTCTTC.

DNA of the CDR3: TGTGCCAGCAGCCTGCGGACAGGGTTAGGCTTGGCTTTCTTT. Translation: CASSLRTGLGLAFF. The chain employs TRBV5-6 and TRBJ1-1, with 8 bases that match TRBD1. The germline gives CDR1 SGHDT, CDR2 YYEEEE. V was pared by 4 bases and J by 11 bases, with 13 bases of the junction left unmatched. This CDR3 region has 14 residues.

The rearrangement uses TRBV11-2 and TRBJ2-7, with 7 bases aligning to TRBD1. CDR1 and CDR2 (germline): SGHAT, FQNNGV. The CDR3 is 13 amino acids. V lost 10 bases to trimming and J lost 3 bases; unmatched junction nucleotides: 9. CDR3 bases: TGTGCCACTAAGACAGGGAATGGCTACGAGCAGTACTTC. Protein: CATKTGNGYEQYF.

This clone has just one count. The chain combines TRBV13 with TRBJ2-3, with 11 nucleotides matching TRBD2. This CDR3 comprises 16 residues. The germline V gene encodes CDR1 PRHDT and CDR2 FYEKMQ (reference sequence). Unmatched junction bases numbered 7, after V lost 5 bases and J lost 3 bases. DNA of the CDR3: TGTGCCAGCAGCCCATTGACTAGCGGGACTACAGATACGCAGTATTTT. Protein product: CASSPLTSGTTDTQYF.

The rearrangement joins TRBV5-5 to TRBJ2-7, with 10 bases fitting TRBD2. V was clipped by 0 bases and J by 3 bases; unmatched bases: 3. CDR1 is SGHKS, CDR2 YYEKEE, per germline (reference sequence). CDR3 length: 15 amino acids. CDR3 bases: TGTGCCAGCAGCTTGGGTCCTAGCGGGAGCTACGAGCAGTACTTC. Residues: CASSLGPSGSYEQYF.

The rearrangement joins TRBV2 to TRBJ1-1, with 9 nucleotides matching TRBD1. Germline CDR1 is SNHLY and CDR2 is FYNNEI. CDR3 length equals 16 residues. With 4 bases clipped from V and 5 bases from J, the junction kept 11 bases outside the gene matches. The CDR3 DNA sequence: TGTGCCAGCAGTGCTGCGGGACAGGGTGTATATACTGAAGCTTTCTTT. This gives the protein CASSAAGQGVYTEAFF. Looking up the rest from reference TRBV2 and TRBJ1-1 gives the full variable domain: EPEVTQTPSHQVTQMGQEVILRCVPISNHLYFYWYRQILGQKVEFLVSFYNNEISEKSEIFDDQFSVERPDGSNFTLKIRSTKLEDSAMYFCASSAAGQGVYTEAFFGQGTRLTVV.

This chain uses TRBV6-1 with TRBJ2-7, with D perhaps TRBD2 (6 bases). Trimming cost V 5 bases and J 3 bases, with 14 bases left between them. CDR1 is MNHNS and CDR2 is SASEGT in the germline V gene. CDR3 length: 14 amino acids. The DNA of the CDR3 is TGTGCCAGCAGTCCAACGGGACTCGGCTACGAGCAGTACTTC. Protein product: CASSPTGLGYEQYF.

This chain connects TRBV10-3 to TRBJ1-2; D is unclear. CDR3 length equals 15 residues. Germline lookup yields CDR1 ENHRY and CDR2 SYGVKD. Between the trimmed V and J ends, which lost 3 bases and 1 base, there was a span of 12 bases. The CDR3 region is CAISDGEGINYGYTF. In nucleotides, the CDR3 is TGTGCCATCAGTGATGGCGAGGGAATTAACTATGGCTACACCTTC.

The chain carries TRBV19 and TRBJ1-3; D gene unclear. CDR1 is LNHDA and CDR2 is SQIVND in the germline V gene (reference sequence). V lost 7 bases to trimming and J lost 4 bases, with 8 bases between them. The CDR3 loop spans 12 amino acids. CDR3 sequence reads: CASNTIGNTIYF. CDR3 DNA: TGTGCCAGTAATACTATAGGAAACACCATATATTTT.

The rearrangement uses TRBV29-1 and TRBJ2-7; 10 positions agree with TRBD2. Germline CDR1 SQVTM, CDR2 ANQGSEA. V was clipped by 0 bases and J by 4 bases; unmatched bases: 3. The CDR3 runs to 14 residues. The CDR3 DNA sequence: TGCAGCGTTGAAGATCTAGCGGGAGAGTACGAGCAGTACTTC. Residues: CSVEDLAGEYEQYF.

The chain couples TRBV28 to TRBJ2-7, with 8 bases lining up with TRBD1. This CDR3 is 16 amino acids long. Germline V gene lookup returns CDR1 MDHEN and CDR2 SYDVKM. The V gene end was trimmed by 5 bases and the J gene end by 0 bases; junction bases not matched to a gene: 9. The CDR3 reads CASSAGRDRSSYEQYF. The CDR3 nucleotides read TGTGCCAGCAGTGCTGGCCGGGACAGGTCCTCCTACGAGCAGTACTTC.